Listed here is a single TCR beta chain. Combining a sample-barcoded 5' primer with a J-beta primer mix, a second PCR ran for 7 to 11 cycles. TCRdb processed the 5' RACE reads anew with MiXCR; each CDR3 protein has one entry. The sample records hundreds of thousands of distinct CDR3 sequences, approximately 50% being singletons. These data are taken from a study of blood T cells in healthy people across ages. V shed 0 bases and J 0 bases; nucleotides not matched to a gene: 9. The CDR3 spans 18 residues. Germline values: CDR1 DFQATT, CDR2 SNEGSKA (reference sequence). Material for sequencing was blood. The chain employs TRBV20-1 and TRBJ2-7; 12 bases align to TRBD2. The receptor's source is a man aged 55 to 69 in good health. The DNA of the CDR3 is TGCAGTGCTAGAGATTGGCTAGCGGGGGGGAAAAGCTCCTACGAGCAGTACTTC. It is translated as CSARDWLAGGKSSYEQYF.